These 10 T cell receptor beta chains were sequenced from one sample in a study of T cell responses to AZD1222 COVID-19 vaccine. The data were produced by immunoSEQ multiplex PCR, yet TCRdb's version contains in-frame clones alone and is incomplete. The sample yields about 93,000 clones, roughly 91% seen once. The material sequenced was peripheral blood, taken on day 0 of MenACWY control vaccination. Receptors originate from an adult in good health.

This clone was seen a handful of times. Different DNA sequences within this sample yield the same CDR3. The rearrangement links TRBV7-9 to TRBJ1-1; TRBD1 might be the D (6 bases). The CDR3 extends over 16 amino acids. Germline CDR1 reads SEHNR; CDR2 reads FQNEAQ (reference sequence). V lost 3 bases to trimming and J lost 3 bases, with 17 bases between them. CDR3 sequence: CASSFSGGGGDTEAFF. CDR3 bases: TGTGCCAGCAGCTTTTCAGGAGGAGGGGGGGACACTGAAGCTTTCTTT. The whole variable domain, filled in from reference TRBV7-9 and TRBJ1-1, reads DTGVSQNPRHKITKRGQNVTFRCDPISEHNRLYWYRQTLGQGPEFLTYFQNEAQLEKSRLLSDRFSAERPKGSFSTLEIQRTEQGDSAMYLCASSFSGGGGDTEAFFGQGTRLTVV.

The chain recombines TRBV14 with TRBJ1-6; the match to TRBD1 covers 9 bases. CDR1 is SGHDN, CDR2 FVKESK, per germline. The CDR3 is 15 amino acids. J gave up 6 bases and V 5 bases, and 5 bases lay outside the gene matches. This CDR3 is CASSYRDRVNSPLHF. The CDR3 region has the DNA TGTGCCAGCAGCTACCGGGACAGGGTTAATTCACCCCTCCACTTT. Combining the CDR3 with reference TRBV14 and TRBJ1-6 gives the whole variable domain EAGVTQFPSHSVIEKGQTVTLRCDPISGHDNLYWYRRVMGKEIKFLLHFVKESKQDESGMPNNRFLAERTGGTYSTLKVQPAELEDSGVYFCASSYRDRVNSPLHFGNGTRLTVT.

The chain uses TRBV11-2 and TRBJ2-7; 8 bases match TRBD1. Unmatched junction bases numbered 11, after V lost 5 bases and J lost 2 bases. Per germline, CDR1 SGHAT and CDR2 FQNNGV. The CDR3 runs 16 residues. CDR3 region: CASSDPGGQATYEQYF. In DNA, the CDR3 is TGTGCCAGCAGCGACCCCGGGGGACAGGCTACCTACGAGCAGTACTTC.

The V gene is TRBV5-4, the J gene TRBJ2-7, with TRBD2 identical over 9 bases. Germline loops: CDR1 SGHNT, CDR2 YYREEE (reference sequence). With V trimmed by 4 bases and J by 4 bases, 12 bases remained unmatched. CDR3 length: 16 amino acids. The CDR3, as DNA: TGTGCCAGCAGCCTTCGGACTAGCGCAATCGGGTACGAGCAGTACTTC. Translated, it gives CASSLRTSAIGYEQYF.

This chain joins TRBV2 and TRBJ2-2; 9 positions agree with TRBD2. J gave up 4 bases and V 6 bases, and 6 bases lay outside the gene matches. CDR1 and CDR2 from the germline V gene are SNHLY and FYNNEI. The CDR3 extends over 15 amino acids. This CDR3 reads CASSPTSGPTGELFF. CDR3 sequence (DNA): TGTGCCAGCAGCCCGACTAGCGGTCCCACCGGGGAGCTGTTTTTT.

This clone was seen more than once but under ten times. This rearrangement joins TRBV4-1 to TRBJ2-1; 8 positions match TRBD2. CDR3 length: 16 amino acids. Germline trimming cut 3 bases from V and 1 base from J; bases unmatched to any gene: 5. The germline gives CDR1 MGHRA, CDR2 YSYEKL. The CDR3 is CASSQHSGKSYNEQFF. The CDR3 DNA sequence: TGCGCCAGCAGCCAGCATAGCGGGAAATCCTACAATGAGCAGTTCTTC.

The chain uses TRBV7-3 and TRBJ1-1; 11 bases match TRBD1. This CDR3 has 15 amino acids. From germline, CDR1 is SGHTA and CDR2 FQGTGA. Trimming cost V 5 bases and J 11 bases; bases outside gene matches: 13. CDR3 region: CASSAGTPGQGDAFF. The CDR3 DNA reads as TGTGCCAGCAGCGCGGGAACCCCGGGACAGGGGGACGCTTTCTTT.

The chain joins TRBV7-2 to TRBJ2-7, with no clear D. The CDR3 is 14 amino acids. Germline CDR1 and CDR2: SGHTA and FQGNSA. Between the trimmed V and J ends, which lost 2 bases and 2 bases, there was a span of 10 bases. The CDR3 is CASSLRADTYEQYF. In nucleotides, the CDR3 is TGTGCCAGCAGCTTACGGGCGGATACCTACGAGCAGTACTTC.

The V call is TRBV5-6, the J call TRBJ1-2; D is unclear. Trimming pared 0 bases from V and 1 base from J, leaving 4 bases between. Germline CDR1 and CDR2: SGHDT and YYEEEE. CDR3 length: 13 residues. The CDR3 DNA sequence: TGTGCCAGCAGCTTGGACGGTAACTATGGCTACACCTTC. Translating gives CASSLDGNYGYTF.

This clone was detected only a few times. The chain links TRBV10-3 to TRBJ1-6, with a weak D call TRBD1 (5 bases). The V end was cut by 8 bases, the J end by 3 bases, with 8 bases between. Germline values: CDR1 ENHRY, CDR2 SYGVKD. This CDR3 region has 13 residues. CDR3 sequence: CAIRTLYNSPLHF. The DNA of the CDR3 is TGTGCCATCCGGACACTCTATAATTCACCCCTCCACTTT.